This TCR beta chain was documented in a study of blood T cells in healthy people across ages. The CDR3 totals 12 residues. CDR1 is GTSNPN, CDR2 SVGIG, per germline (reference sequence). Trimming removed 0 bases at V and 11 bases at J, with 13 bases between. For the second PCR, which ran for about 6 to 12 cycles, a sample-barcoded 5' primer and a J-beta primer mix were used. MiXCR was run by TCRdb on the 5' RACE reads, yielding one entry per CDR3 protein. This sample has some 1.5 million distinct CDR3 sequences, with 25% to 30% found just once. The sequence came from a woman younger than 45 in good health. The V gene is TRBV30, the J gene TRBJ2-5; D is undetermined. Sequenced input: blood. The CDR3 reads CAWSVLWDEQYF. Here the CDR3 DNA reads TGTGCCTGGAGTGTTCTCTGGGATGAGCAGTACTTC.